These 6 T cell receptor beta chains came from one sample sequenced in a study of shared clonotypes between healthy human individuals. Data came from immunoSEQ multiplex PCR; TCRdb stores just in-frame clones and leaves some out. The table includes around 120,000 clones, around 71% detected once. What was sequenced was memory CD8+ T cells sorted from blood. Sample subset: CD45RO+ cells pooled with CCR7-negative TemRA cells. Source of these receptors: a woman aged 30 to 39 in good health.

CDR3 DNA sequence: TGTGCCAGCCACACCGGGGCGGCGAACACCGGGGAGCTGTTTTTT. Translated, it gives CASHTGAANTGELFF. This rearrangement joins TRBV28 to TRBJ2-2; D could derive from TRBD1 or TRBD2 (5 bases each). Per germline, CDR1 MDHEN and CDR2 SYDVKM. The ends were cut back, 8 bases at V and 0 bases at J, with 13 bases in the middle. The CDR3 has 15 amino acids.

This clone has a single count. V gene TRBV6-1 combines with J gene TRBJ2-7, with TRBD2 identical over 7 bases. Germline V lookup: CDR1 MNHNS, CDR2 SASEGT. This CDR3 is 14 amino acids long. Losses at the gene ends were 2 bases for V and 2 bases for J; bases not matched to a gene: 3. In DNA form, the CDR3 reads TGTGCCAGCAGTGAATGGGGGGGACCCTACGAGCAGTACTTC. Translating gives CASSEWGGPYEQYF.

The chain is built from TRBV7-2 and TRBJ2-7, with D perhaps TRBD1 (5 bases). Germline lookup yields CDR1 SGHTA and CDR2 FQGNSA. The CDR3 consists of 15 residues. Trimming cost V 0 bases and J 2 bases, with 11 bases left between them. The CDR3 DNA reads as TGTGCCAGCAGCTTAGCTCTTTGGGGCCCCTACGAGCAGTACTTC. It yields the protein CASSLALWGPYEQYF.

The V gene is TRBV2, the J gene TRBJ2-3, with D unclear. The ends were cut back, 6 bases at V and 1 base at J, with 11 bases in the middle. Germline V gene sequence: CDR1 SNHLY, CDR2 FYNNEI. The CDR3 runs 14 residues. The CDR3 nucleotides are TGTGCCAGCAGCCCTTATTTTGGCACAGATACGCAGTATTTT. It is translated as CASSPYFGTDTQYF.

The chain joins TRBV19 to TRBJ2-7; either TRBD1 or TRBD2 may supply D (5 bases each). Germline V gene sequence: CDR1 LNHDA, CDR2 SQIVND (reference sequence). The CDR3 contains 15 residues. V lost 6 bases to trimming and J lost 4 bases, with 19 bases between them. The CDR3 sequence is CASRFLPGANYEQYF. CDR3 DNA sequence: TGTGCCAGTAGATTTCTGCCCGGGGCTAATTACGAGCAGTACTTC.

The rearrangement uses TRBV25-1 and TRBJ2-7, with 7 bases fitting TRBD2. CDR3 size: 15 residues. After removal of 3 bases from V and 0 bases from J, the junction contained 5 bases not matched to a gene. Germline V gives CDR1 MGHDK, CDR2 SYGVNS. CDR3 amino acids: CASSEGSGLSYEQYF. In nucleotides, the CDR3 is TGTGCCAGCAGTGAGGGTAGCGGGCTCTCCTACGAGCAGTACTTC.